This record covers a single TCR beta chain. The CDR3 length is 15 residues. Germline CDR1 LGHDT, CDR2 YNNKEL (reference sequence). V lost 0 bases to trimming and J lost 7 bases; unmatched junction nucleotides: 6. These data are taken from a study of blood T cell repertoires in COVID-19. Clones were sequenced by immunoSEQ multiplex PCR, and TCRdb holds only the in-frame ones, with some missing. The sample carries around 310,000 clones, about 90% recorded once. This rearrangement joins TRBV3-1 (or the pseudogene TRBV3-2) to TRBJ2-1; 7 bases line up with TRBD1. Sequenced sample: PBMCs or T cells enriched from blood (not recorded which). The sequence derives from a woman in her thirties who had recovered from COVID-19. As DNA, the CDR3 is TGTGCCAGCAGCCAAGATACAGGGGAGTGGAATGAGCAGTTCTTC. The encoded protein is CASSQDTGEWNEQFF.